Shown below are 13 T cell receptor beta chains from a single sample sequenced in a study of a mutant IDH1 vaccine in newly diagnosed glioma. Time point defined: week 23, last vaccination. Vaccinated patients received 300 ug of mutant IDH1 20-mer peptide per dose, with topical imiquimod. Antigens for these TCRs are unknown. The method was immunoSEQ multiplex PCR; TCRdb's version includes in-frame clones alone and lacks a portion of them. This sample has about 29,000 clones, with approximately 80% found just once. Sequenced material: PBMCs, taken from a glioma patient whose treatment included an IDH1 peptide vaccine. Receptor source: a woman under 30 with glioma.

V is TRBV5-1 and J is TRBJ1-1; the D gene is possibly TRBD1 (5 bases). V lost 4 bases, J lost 3 bases, and 16 bases lay in between. Per the germline V gene, CDR1 is SGHRS and CDR2 is YFSETQ. The CDR3 totals 15 residues. CDR3 residues: CASSPFRGGYTEAFF. The CDR3 DNA sequence: TGCGCCAGCAGCCCCTTTCGGGGGGGTTACACTGAAGCTTTCTTT.

Here the CDR3 DNA reads TGTGCCAGTAGCCAGACAGGAAACTATGGCTACACCTTC. Translated: CASSQTGNYGYTF. This chain connects TRBV19 to TRBJ1-2; perhaps TRBD1 as D (6 bases). In germline, CDR1 is LNHDA, CDR2 SQIVND (reference sequence). V gave up 6 bases and J gave up 2 bases, with 10 bases separating them. This CDR3 has 13 amino acids.

V gene TRBV27 combines with J gene TRBJ1-4, with D uncertain. CDR3 length: 14 amino acids. The ends were cut back, 6 bases at V and 7 bases at J, with 15 bases in the middle. Germline-derived CDR1 and CDR2 are MNHEY and SMNVEV (reference sequence). The CDR3 DNA reads TGTGCCAGCAGGTTACCGGGGTTGGGTGAAAAACTGTTTTTT. It encodes CASRLPGLGEKLFF.

The chain combines TRBV18 with TRBJ1-2; D might be TRBD1 (5 bases). The CDR3 totals 14 residues. Deletions cut 4 bases from V and 2 bases from J, with 11 bases between. The germline gives CDR1 KGHSH, CDR2 LQKENI. The CDR3 loop reads CASSRDRDNYGYTF. The CDR3 DNA is TGTGCCAGCTCACGTGACAGAGACAACTATGGCTACACCTTC.

This clone has more than one count but fewer than ten. The chain is built from TRBV5-1 and TRBJ1-2; tentative D call: TRBD1 (6 bases). Germline V lookup: CDR1 SGHRS, CDR2 YFSETQ. Trimming pared 3 bases from V and 4 bases from J, leaving 16 bases between. The CDR3 covers 15 residues. CDR3 sequence reads: CASSYAGGRGYGYTF. CDR3 coding DNA: TGCGCCAGCAGCTATGCCGGGGGCAGGGGCTATGGCTACACCTTC.

The sample holds a few counts of this clone. The CDR3 DNA reads as TGTGCCAGCGGCGAGACTAGCTACGAGCAGTACTTC. This codes for CASGETSYEQYF. The chain carries TRBV14 and TRBJ2-7; D may be TRBD2 (6 bases). Germline CDR1 and CDR2: SGHDN and FVKESK. Trimming removed 8 bases from V and 3 bases from J, with 11 bases in between. The CDR3 sequence is 12 residues long.

The V and J genes are TRBV27 and TRBJ1-4; 8 bases fit TRBD1. Looked up from germline, CDR1 is MNHEY and CDR2 is SMNVEV (reference sequence). CDR3 length: 13 amino acids. Trimming removed 10 bases from V and 13 bases from J; junction bases left unmatched: 14. The CDR3 is CATGQGSSKRLFF. The CDR3 bases are TGTGCCACTGGACAGGGCTCCTCAAAAAGACTGTTTTTT.

J is TRBJ1-1 and V is TRBV28; D is undetermined. V was clipped by 4 bases and J by 0 bases, with 6 bases between them. The germline gives CDR1 MDHEN, CDR2 SYDVKM. CDR3 size: 13 residues. Here the CDR3 reads CASSWKMNTEAFF. The DNA for the CDR3 is TGTGCCAGCAGTTGGAAGATGAACACTGAAGCTTTCTTT.

The chain joins TRBV6-5 to TRBJ2-2; weak D call: TRBD2 (5 bases). The V end was cut by 4 bases, the J end by 3 bases, with 9 bases between. This CDR3 is 14 amino acids long. The V gene's germline CDR1 is MNHEY and CDR2 SVGAGI. The DNA of the CDR3 is TGTGCCAGCAGTTTCGGACTGGACACCGGGGAGCTGTTTTTT. Its protein product is CASSFGLDTGELFF.

The chain recombines TRBV7-3 with TRBJ2-7; TRBD1 agrees at 9 bases. Germline CDR1 reads SGHTA; CDR2 reads FQGTGA. V lost 6 bases, J lost 5 bases, and 5 bases stayed unmatched. This CDR3 spans 13 amino acids. CDR3 loop: CASRSGTGNEQYF. The CDR3 nucleotides are TGTGCCAGCAGATCCGGGACAGGGAACGAGCAGTACTTC. Using reference TRBV7-3 and TRBJ2-7 for the parts outside the CDR3, the full variable domain is GAGVSQTPSNKVTEKGKYVELRCDPISGHTALYWYRQSLGQGPEFLIYFQGTGAADDSGLPNDRFFAVRPEGSVSTLKIQRTERGDSAVYLCASRSGTGNEQYFGPGTRLTVT.

This clone was found once. The chain joins TRBV27 to TRBJ1-5; the D gene is possibly TRBD1 (5 bases). This CDR3 is 15 amino acids long. The germline V gene has CDR1 MNHEY and CDR2 SMNVEV (reference sequence). V dropped 0 bases and J dropped 1 base, with 7 bases sitting between them. The CDR3 DNA reads as TGTGCCAGCAGTTTATCCAGGACAAGCAATCAGCCCCAGCATTTT. Translating it yields CASSLSRTSNQPQHF.

The rearrangement links TRBV18 to TRBJ2-7; possibly TRBD2 for D (7 bases). The V and J ends lost 3 bases and 1 base respectively, with 13 bases between them. The CDR3 is 15 amino acids. In germline, CDR1 is KGHSH, CDR2 LQKENI. This chain's CDR3 is CASSPEGGGSYEQYF. CDR3 coding DNA: TGTGCCAGCTCACCGGAGGGAGGGGGATCCTACGAGCAGTACTTC.

The chain employs TRBV5-1 and TRBJ2-7; 9 nucleotides agree with TRBD1. The V gene's germline CDR1 is SGHRS and CDR2 YFSETQ. J was trimmed by 5 bases and V by 6 bases; bases with no gene match: 9. The CDR3 is made up of 14 amino acids. CDR3 DNA sequence: TGCGCCAGCACCCTCGGGACAGGGCTCAACGAGCAGTACTTC. Its protein is CASTLGTGLNEQYF. Full variable domain (remainder filled in from reference TRBV5-1 and TRBJ2-7): KAGVTQTPRYLIKTRGQQVTLSCSPISGHRSVSWYQQTPGQGLQFLFEYFSETQRNKGNFPGRFSGRQFSNSRSEMNVSTLELGDSALYLCASTLGTGLNEQYFGPGTRLTVT.